This T cell receptor beta chain derives from a study of blood T cell repertoires in COVID-19. Study summary: COVID-19 samples, acute and convalescent, were from the United States, Italy and Spain. PBMCs, B-cell-depleted T cells, or T cells provided the cDNA or gDNA that made up the material.

In the original processing: It was from reference gene primer amplification that nucleated cell counts were estimated. Clones were sequenced by immunoSEQ multiplex PCR, and TCRdb holds only the in-frame ones, with some missing. D and trimming were read from the DNA, whereas the V and J calls and clone size are those reported in that table. The sample includes under 350,000 clones, around 88% seen only once; the top ten take 4.6%. V shed 3 bases and J shed 7 bases, with 12 bases lying between them. This CDR3 contains 13 residues. Germline V gene lookup returns CDR1 LGHNT and CDR2 FRNRAP. Sequencing was carried out using peripheral blood. The V and J genes are TRBV12-5 and TRBJ1-2; the D is unclear. This TCR derives from a man aged 40-49 years with acute or convalescent COVID-19. Written as DNA, the CDR3 is TGTGCTAGTGGTTTCCTTTACGGGGTTGGCTACACCTTC. Protein sequence: CASGFLYGVGYTF.